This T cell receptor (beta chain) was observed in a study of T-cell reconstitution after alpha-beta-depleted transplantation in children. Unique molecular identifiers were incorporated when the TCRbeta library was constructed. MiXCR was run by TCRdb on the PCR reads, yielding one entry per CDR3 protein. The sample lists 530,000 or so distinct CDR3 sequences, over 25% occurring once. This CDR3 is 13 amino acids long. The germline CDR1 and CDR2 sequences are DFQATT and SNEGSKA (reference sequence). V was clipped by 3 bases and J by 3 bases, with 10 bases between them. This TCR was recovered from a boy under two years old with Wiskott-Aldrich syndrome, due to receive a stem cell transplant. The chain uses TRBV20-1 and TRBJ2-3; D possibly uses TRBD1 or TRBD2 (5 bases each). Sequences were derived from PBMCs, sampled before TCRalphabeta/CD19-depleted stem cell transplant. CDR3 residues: CSASGTGTDTQYF. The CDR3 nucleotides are TGCAGTGCTAGTGGGACGGGGACAGATACGCAGTATTTT.